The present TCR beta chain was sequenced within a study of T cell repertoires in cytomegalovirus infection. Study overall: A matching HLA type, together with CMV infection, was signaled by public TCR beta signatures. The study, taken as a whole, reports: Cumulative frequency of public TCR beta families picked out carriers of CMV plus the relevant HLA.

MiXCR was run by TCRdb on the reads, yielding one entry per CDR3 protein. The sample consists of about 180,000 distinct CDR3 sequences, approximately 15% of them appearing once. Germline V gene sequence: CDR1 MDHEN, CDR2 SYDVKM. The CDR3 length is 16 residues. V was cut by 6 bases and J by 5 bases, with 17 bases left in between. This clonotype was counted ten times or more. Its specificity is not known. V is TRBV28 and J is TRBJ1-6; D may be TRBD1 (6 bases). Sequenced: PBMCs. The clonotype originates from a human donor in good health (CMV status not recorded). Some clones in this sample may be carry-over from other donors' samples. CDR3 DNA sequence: TGTGCCAGCAGAACTAGACCGGGACATGATAATTCACCCCTCCACTTT. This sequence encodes CASRTRPGHDNSPLHF.